These 8 T cell receptor beta chains came from one sample sequenced in a study of patients and donors after allogeneic stem cell transplantation. TCRdb passed the RT-PCR reads through MiXCR, listing each CDR3 protein once. This sample carries about 960,000 distinct CDR3 sequences, approximately 18% of them seen once, and the ten largest clones take under 6.5%. The sample taken for sequencing was blood, either unsorted or a sorted T cell fraction (not recorded which). The receptor source for this set is a human donor who was either an allogeneic HSCT recipient or a stem cell or donor lymphocyte infusion donor (not recorded which). It is not recorded whose cells these are; they may come from a transplant donor.

V is TRBV7-3 and J is TRBJ1-2; D call uncertain. CDR1 is SGHTA and CDR2 is FQGTGA in the germline V gene. With 2 bases removed from V and 3 bases from J, the gap between germline ends came to 13 bases. The CDR3 is 15 residues long. The CDR3 coding sequence is TGTGCCAGCAGCTTAGAAGGCGCAGACCACTATGGCTACACCTTC. Translated, it gives CASSLEGADHYGYTF.

Many counts were recorded for this clonotype. The chain links TRBV2 to TRBJ1-6, with D possibly matching TRBD1 (5 bases). Trimming pared 7 bases from V and 2 bases from J, leaving 12 bases between. Germline loops: CDR1 SNHLY, CDR2 FYNNEI. This CDR3 has 15 amino acids. CDR3 nucleotides: TGTGCCAGCATGTGGGGCCCTACCTATAATTCACCCCTCCACTTT. It is translated as CASMWGPTYNSPLHF.

This clonotype came up a few times. The chain carries TRBV30 and TRBJ1-5; a possible D gene is TRBD1 (6 bases). V lost 0 bases and J 5 bases, leaving 11 bases between the germline ends. Looked up from germline, CDR1 is GTSNPN and CDR2 is SVGIG (reference sequence). There are 14 residues in the CDR3. The CDR3 DNA follows: TGTGCCTGGAGTGTACAGGGCGGGGATCAGCCCCAGCATTTT. Protein: CAWSVQGGDQPQHF.

In its sample, this clonotype was seen many times. V and J are TRBV5-1 and TRBJ1-1; 7 nucleotides align to TRBD1. The germline V gene has CDR1 SGHRS and CDR2 YFSETQ. Trimming removed 4 bases from V and 7 bases from J; junction bases left unmatched: 13. This CDR3 contains 15 residues. CDR3 DNA: TGCGCCAGCAGCAGGGACCGACAGGGCCCTAGTGAAGCTTTCTTT. Amino acids: CASSRDRQGPSEAFF.

This clonotype was observed a handful of times. This chain connects TRBV15 to TRBJ1-3; D gene unclear. This CDR3 contains 15 residues. The V gene lost 3 bases and the J gene lost 0 bases, with 9 bases spanning the gap. Germline CDR1 LNHNV, CDR2 YYDKDF (reference sequence). The CDR3 spells CATSRGGNSGNTIYF. The CDR3 DNA follows: TGTGCCACCAGCAGGGGAGGGAACTCTGGAAACACCATATATTTT.

There are many counts of this clonotype. The V gene is TRBV12-3 or TRBV12-4, the J gene TRBJ1-2; D remains ambiguous. The germline V and J ends were trimmed by 5 bases and 6 bases, with 10 bases remaining between them. The CDR3 has 12 amino acids. CDR3 coding DNA: TGTGCCAGCAGTCCGGACTTGAATGGCTACACCTTC. Protein product: CASSPDLNGYTF.

This chain uses TRBV27 with TRBJ1-2, with TRBD1 as a possible D gene (6 bases). The CDR3 is 14 amino acids. Germline-derived CDR1 and CDR2 are MNHEY and SMNVEV (reference sequence). V was cut by 2 bases and J by 6 bases, with 13 bases left in between. CDR3 residues: CASSLLGGADGYTF. The CDR3, as DNA: TGTGCCAGCAGTTTACTTGGGGGCGCGGATGGCTACACCTTC.

This clonotype was seen many times. The chain combines TRBV5-1 with TRBJ1-1; D is ambiguous. Per germline, CDR1 SGHRS and CDR2 YFSETQ. CDR3 length: 13 amino acids. The ends were cut back, 0 bases at V and 1 base at J, with 4 bases in the middle. This CDR3 is CASSLVTNTEAFF. The DNA for the CDR3 is TGCGCCAGCAGCTTGGTCACGAACACTGAAGCTTTCTTT.